What follows are 25 T cell receptor beta chains derived from one specimen sequenced in a study of OX40 agonist ivuxolimab in advanced cancers. Some clones are missing from TCRdb's copy, which holds only in-frame ones; the method was immunoSEQ multiplex PCR. The sample lists roughly 62,000 clones; 91% were seen once. Here the sequenced sample was CD4+ or CD8+ T cells sorted from blood, taken in a trial of the OX40 agonist ivuxolimab. These receptors were taken from an adult with an advanced solid tumor such as melanoma, head and neck, liver or kidney cancer.

This chain links TRBV4-2 with TRBJ2-7; a possible D gene is TRBD2 (6 bases). The germline V and J ends were trimmed by 4 bases and 5 bases, with 18 bases remaining between them. Germline loops: CDR1 LGHNA, CDR2 YNFKEQ. This CDR3 has 15 amino acids. CDR3 in amino acids: CASSPRLGSSDEQYF. Written as DNA, the CDR3 is TGTGCCAGCAGCCCTAGACTAGGTTCCAGCGACGAGCAGTACTTC.

The rearrangement uses TRBV4-1 and TRBJ1-1; TRBD1 might be the D (6 bases). V lost 1 base and J lost 3, with 18 bases in between. Germline V lookup: CDR1 MGHRA, CDR2 YSYEKL. The length of the CDR3 is 17 residues. CDR3 DNA sequence: TGCGCCAGCAGCCAAGTCCAGGGGAGTTTGATGGACACTGAAGCTTTCTTT. Translated, it gives CASSQVQGSLMDTEAFF.

The chain combines TRBV6-6 with TRBJ2-7; the D call may be TRBD1 or TRBD2 (6 bases each). Germline CDR1 and CDR2: MNHNY and SVGAGI (reference sequence). V gave up 9 bases and J gave up 7 bases, with 13 bases separating them. The CDR3 covers 11 residues. For the CDR3, the DNA is TGTGCCAGGAGGCAGGGGAGGGAGCAGTACTTC. Protein product: CARRQGREQYF.

V is TRBV6-1 and J is TRBJ2-7; no clear D gene. Trimming took off 4 bases at V and 7 bases at J, with 2 bases between the two ends. Germline CDR1 and CDR2: MNHNS and SASEGT. The CDR3 sequence is 9 residues long. CDR3 in DNA: TGTGCCAGCAGTGTTGAGCAGTACTTC. It encodes CASSVEQYF.

The rearrangement joins TRBV19 to TRBJ2-1, with D perhaps matching TRBD1 (5 bases). The CDR3 has 15 amino acids. The V gene's germline CDR1 is LNHDA and CDR2 SQIVND (reference sequence). V was trimmed by 3 bases and J by 2 bases, leaving 11 bases between them. The CDR3 DNA reads TGTGCCAGTAGTATTGGGGCAGGAGCCTACAATGAGCAGTTCTTC. Amino acids: CASSIGAGAYNEQFF. Combining the CDR3 with reference TRBV19 and TRBJ2-1 gives the whole variable domain DGGITQSPKYLFRKEGQNVTLSCEQNLNHDAMYWYRQDPGQGLRLIYYSQIVNDFQKGDIAEGYSVSREKKESFPLTVTSAQKNPTAFYLCASSIGAGAYNEQFFGPGTRLTVL.

The gene calls are TRBV28 and TRBJ1-5; 10 nucleotides match TRBD1. Germline values: CDR1 MDHEN, CDR2 SYDVKM. This CDR3 spans 16 amino acids. V lost 2 bases, J lost 2 bases, and 3 bases stayed unmatched. As DNA, the CDR3 is TGTGCCAGCAGTTTAAGCGGACAGGGGGGCAATCAGCCCCAGCATTTT. It specifies CASSLSGQGGNQPQHF.

The chain couples TRBV9 to TRBJ2-3; a possible D gene is TRBD2 (6 bases). Germline assignment: CDR1 SGDLS and CDR2 YYNGEE. This CDR3 is 15 amino acids long. The V gene lost 4 bases and the J gene lost 5 bases, with 17 bases spanning the gap. The CDR3, as DNA: TGTGCCAGCAGCTCAAGTGGGGGGTATGGAGATACGCAGTATTTT. It codes for CASSSSGGYGDTQYF.

This clone was counted only a few times. The CDR3, as DNA: TGTGCCAGCAGTTTTTCCACTAGCACAGATACGCAGTATTTT. Its translation: CASSFSTSTDTQYF. The genes are TRBV28 and TRBJ2-3; unclear D gene. Germline-derived CDR1 and CDR2 are MDHEN and SYDVKM. V dropped 3 bases and J dropped 0 bases, with 7 bases sitting between them. The CDR3 runs 14 residues.

V gene TRBV6-6 combines with J gene TRBJ2-7, with D hard to call. The CDR3 has 12 amino acids. Per germline, CDR1 MNHNY and CDR2 SVGAGI (reference sequence). V lost 2 bases, J lost 7 bases, and 9 bases lay in between. The CDR3 region has the DNA TGTGCCAGCAGTTACGGTCGACGGGAGCAGTACTTC. Translation gives CASSYGRREQYF.

The V call is TRBV7-6, the J call TRBJ2-2; possible D gene TRBD1, 5 bases. The germline V gene encodes CDR1 SGHVS and CDR2 FNYEAQ. The CDR3 is 17 residues long. Between the trimmed V and J ends, which lost 2 bases and 3 bases, there was a span of 16 bases. CDR3 DNA: TGTGCCAGCAGCTTACCCCGGCAGGGTTCCGACACCGGGGAGCTGTTTTTT. Translated: CASSLPRQGSDTGELFF.

The sample holds one count of this clone. The chain combines TRBV14 with TRBJ2-5; D gene uncertain. CDR3 length: 13 residues. Germline V gene data show CDR1 as SGHDN and CDR2 as FVKESK. V was trimmed by 0 bases and J by 3 bases, leaving 5 bases between them. CDR3 residues: CASSQDWEETQYF. DNA for the CDR3: TGTGCCAGCAGCCAAGATTGGGAAGAGACCCAGTACTTC.

V gene TRBV5-6 combines with J gene TRBJ2-1; TRBD1 is a possible D gene (6 bases). The germline gives CDR1 SGHDT, CDR2 YYEEEE. Trimming removed 4 bases from V and 0 bases from J, with 20 bases in between. The CDR3 is made up of 18 amino acids. The CDR3 loop reads CASSPLLDSSSSYNEQFF. In nucleotides, the CDR3 is TGTGCCAGCAGCCCCCTGCTGGACAGTTCAAGCTCCTACAATGAGCAGTTCTTC.

The gene calls are TRBV10-3 and TRBJ2-3; 7 positions agree with TRBD1. Trimming cost V 3 bases and J 2 bases; bases outside gene matches: 20. The length of the CDR3 is 20 residues. Germline lookup yields CDR1 ENHRY and CDR2 SYGVKD. CDR3 sequence: CAISDPIRGTVLPTTDTQYF. The CDR3 coding sequence is TGTGCCATCAGTGACCCGATCAGGGGGACCGTCCTCCCCACCACAGATACGCAGTATTTT.

This clone was picked up a small number of times. The V and J genes are TRBV4-1 and TRBJ2-7; 7 positions agree with TRBD1. The V gene's germline CDR1 is MGHRA and CDR2 YSYEKL. With 1 base clipped from V and 3 bases from J, the junction kept 6 bases outside the gene matches. The CDR3 extends over 15 amino acids. The CDR3 nucleotides read TGCGCCAGCAGCCAAGTTGCAGGGGGAGACTACGAGCAGTACTTC. Amino acids: CASSQVAGGDYEQYF.

V usage is TRBV5-1 and J usage is TRBJ2-7; 11 bases map to TRBD2. After removal of 4 bases from V and 4 bases from J, the junction contained 7 bases not matched to a gene. CDR3 length: 15 amino acids. In germline, CDR1 is SGHRS, CDR2 YFSETQ. The CDR3 is CASSPGLAGAYEQYF. The CDR3 nucleotides are TGCGCCAGCAGCCCAGGACTAGCGGGTGCATACGAGCAGTACTTC.

The CDR3: CASSYETGIYEQYF. CDR3 nucleotides: TGTGCCAGCAGCTATGAGACAGGGATTTACGAGCAGTACTTC. This chain links TRBV5-5 with TRBJ2-7; TRBD1 matches at 7 bases. Looked up from germline, CDR1 is SGHKS and CDR2 is YYEKEE (reference sequence). With V trimmed by 3 bases and J by 4 bases, 7 bases remained unmatched. CDR3 length equals 14 residues.

The chain recombines TRBV6-5 with TRBJ2-7, with a weak D call TRBD1 (5 bases). Germline CDR1 MNHEY, CDR2 SVGAGI. The CDR3 sequence is 12 residues long. V shed 2 bases and J shed 6 bases, with 8 bases lying between them. The CDR3 region is CASSYDSLEQYF. DNA for the CDR3: TGTGCCAGCAGTTACGACAGCCTCGAGCAGTACTTC.

As regards this clone: Within the sample, other DNA sequences also encode this same CDR3. This chain connects TRBV5-1 to TRBJ2-2, with D hard to call. CDR3 size: 13 residues. V lost 1 base, J lost 4 bases, and 5 bases lay in between. The germline gives CDR1 SGHRS, CDR2 YFSETQ. CDR3 bases: TGCGCCAGCAGCTTGCCAGGCACCGGGGAGCTGTTTTTT. It yields the protein CASSLPGTGELFF.

The table lists this clone with a few counts. The rearrangement uses TRBV15 and TRBJ2-1, with 14 bases fitting TRBD2. The CDR3 covers 14 residues. Losses at the gene ends were 8 bases for V and 7 bases for J; bases not matched to a gene: 4. CDR1 and CDR2 (germline): LNHNV, YYDKDF (reference sequence). The CDR3 loop reads CATSGTSGSNEQFF. The CDR3 DNA is TGTGCCACCTCCGGGACTAGCGGGAGTAATGAGCAGTTCTTC.

For the CDR3, the DNA is TGTGCCAGCACCTCCCCAGGGGAAGAGACCCAGTACTTC. Translating gives CASTSPGEETQYF. The V and J genes are TRBV7-6 and TRBJ2-5, with D possibly matching TRBD1 (6 bases). Per germline, CDR1 SGHVS and CDR2 FNYEAQ. The V end was cut by 7 bases, the J end by 3 bases, with 12 bases between. This CDR3 is built from 13 residues.

The chain has TRBV4-3 and TRBJ2-3; D not certain. V was pared by 4 bases and J by 5 bases, with 13 bases between. CDR1 is LGHNA and CDR2 is YSLEER in the germline V gene. CDR3 length: 14 amino acids. The CDR3, as DNA: TGCGCCAGCAGCCTCTCTGGGCTGGGAGATACGCAGTATTTT. Its translation: CASSLSGLGDTQYF.

The sample holds one count of this clone. J is TRBJ2-7 and V is TRBV4-2; 10 nucleotides agree with TRBD1. The germline gives CDR1 LGHNA, CDR2 YNFKEQ. The CDR3 extends over 16 amino acids. V lost 0 bases and J lost 3; bases outside the gene matches: 5. CDR3 coding DNA: TGTGCCAGCAGCCAAGACGCGACAGGGGGCTTCTACGAGCAGTACTTC. Translating it yields CASSQDATGGFYEQYF.

The V and J genes are TRBV5-4 and TRBJ2-7, with 9 bases that match TRBD1. The CDR3 totals 14 residues. J gave up 2 bases and V 3 bases, and 3 bases lay outside the gene matches. CDR1 and CDR2 from the germline V gene are SGHNT and YYREEE (reference sequence). CDR3 DNA: TGTGCCAGCAGCTCCGGGACAGGGCCCTACGAGCAGTACTTC. Protein sequence: CASSSGTGPYEQYF.

The chain combines TRBV28 with TRBJ2-3; D is unclear. Germline values: CDR1 MDHEN, CDR2 SYDVKM. Trimming stripped 8 bases from V and 6 bases from J, with 15 bases between. The CDR3 runs 13 residues. The CDR3 spells CASAVGRWDTQYF. The CDR3 DNA reads TGTGCCAGCGCCGTGGGCAGATGGGATACGCAGTATTTT.

The count of this clone is one. The rearrangement joins TRBV7-9 to TRBJ1-5, with D unclear. From germline, CDR1 is SEHNR and CDR2 FQNEAQ (reference sequence). The CDR3 is 12 amino acids. V lost 1 base and J 5 bases, leaving 3 bases between the germline ends. The CDR3 bases are TGTGCCAGCAGCTTAGATGATCAGCCCCAGCATTTT. It translates to CASSLDDQPQHF.